This entry lists 26 T cell receptor beta chains sequenced from one sample in a study of cytomegalovirus exposure and HLA in healthy donors. Libraries were prepared by immunoSEQ multiplex PCR; TCRdb keeps only in-frame clonotypes and omits some of them. Of roughly 98,000 clones detected, around nine tenths appear once; the ten largest clones hold more than 3%. Sequencing was carried out using PBMCs. The receptors originated from a woman in her 30s in good health and CMV-seronegative.

The chain combines TRBV7-8 with TRBJ2-1, with D maybe TRBD2 (5 bases). Germline V gene data show CDR1 as SGHVS and CDR2 as FQNEAQ. This CDR3 has 17 residues. V gave up 0 bases and J gave up 2 bases, with 14 bases separating them. CDR3 region: CASSLALAGNTYNEQFF. DNA of the CDR3: TGTGCCAGCAGCTTAGCGTTGGCGGGCAACACCTACAATGAGCAGTTCTTC.

The genes are TRBV6-5 and TRBJ1-1; 7 bases line up with TRBD1. This CDR3 has 14 amino acids. Trimming at V came to 7 bases and at J to 0 bases, leaving 5 bases not matched to a gene. Germline assignment: CDR1 MNHEY and CDR2 SVGAGI. CDR3 sequence (DNA): TGTGCCAGCACCTCAGGGACAGTGAACACTGAAGCTTTCTTT. It specifies CASTSGTVNTEAFF.

This chain links TRBV4-1 with TRBJ1-5, with D tentatively TRBD1 (6 bases). CDR1 MGHRA and CDR2 YSYEKL come from the germline V gene. V was pared by 1 base and J by 7 bases, with 17 bases between. CDR3 length: 16 amino acids. The CDR3 reads CASSQGDTPVGQPQHF. Written as DNA, the CDR3 is TGCGCCAGCAGCCAAGGGGACACACCTGTGGGGCAGCCCCAGCATTTT.

CDR3 amino acids: CASSYSSSLDEQYF. The CDR3 DNA reads TGTGCCAGCAGTTATTCGTCTAGTCTCGACGAGCAGTACTTC. This rearrangement joins TRBV6-5 to TRBJ2-7, with unresolved D. Germline CDR1 reads MNHEY; CDR2 reads SVGAGI. The length of the CDR3 is 14 residues. V lost 3 bases and J 5 bases, leaving 14 bases between the germline ends.

This clone has only a few counts. The rearrangement links TRBV28 to TRBJ1-2; the match to TRBD1 covers 8 bases. The CDR3 is made up of 13 amino acids. CDR1 is MDHEN and CDR2 is SYDVKM in the germline V gene. After removal of 6 bases from V and 5 bases from J, the junction contained 5 bases not matched to a gene. The CDR3 DNA reads TGTGCCAGCAGGCCGCAGGGGGCATATGGCTACACCTTC. Translated, it gives CASRPQGAYGYTF.

The V and J genes are TRBV5-1 and TRBJ1-1; D gene ambiguous. The CDR3 sequence is 13 residues long. The V gene's germline CDR1 is SGHRS and CDR2 YFSETQ. With 1 base removed from V and 13 bases from J, the gap between germline ends came to 17 bases. The chain's CDR3 is CASSLTVGREVFF. The CDR3 nucleotides are TGCGCCAGCAGCTTGACCGTCGGAAGGGAGGTTTTCTTT.

The gene calls are TRBV5-4 and TRBJ2-7; 13 nucleotides agree with TRBD2. This CDR3 has 14 amino acids. Looked up from germline, CDR1 is SGHNT and CDR2 is YYREEE (reference sequence). Trimming at V came to 4 bases and at J to 5 bases, leaving 3 bases not matched to a gene. The chain's CDR3 is CASSTGLAGDEQYF. The CDR3 nucleotides are TGTGCCAGCAGCACAGGACTAGCGGGAGACGAGCAGTACTTC.

The chain links TRBV19 to TRBJ1-2; D is unclear. The V end lost 7 bases, the J end lost 3 bases, and 18 bases lay between the germline ends. The CDR3 runs to 15 residues. CDR1 and CDR2 (germline): LNHDA, SQIVND (reference sequence). CDR3: CASIYRPAGDYGYTF. The DNA for the CDR3 is TGTGCCAGTATATACCGTCCCGCGGGAGACTATGGCTACACCTTC.

The rearrangement joins TRBV15 to TRBJ2-1, with 7 bases matching TRBD2. Unmatched junction bases numbered 8, after V lost 3 bases and J lost 9 bases. The CDR3 contains 14 residues. CDR1 is LNHNV, CDR2 YYDKDF, per germline (reference sequence). The CDR3 DNA reads TGTGCCACCAGCAGCTTCCGGGAGGTGGGTGAGCAGTTCTTC. It translates to CATSSFREVGEQFF.

The rearrangement uses TRBV10-3 and TRBJ1-5, with TRBD1 matching over 9 bases. This CDR3 is built from 17 residues. Germline values: CDR1 ENHRY, CDR2 SYGVKD. The V gene end was trimmed by 4 bases and the J gene end by 0 bases; junction bases not matched to a gene: 7. The CDR3 spells CAISGQGGLYSNQPQHF. Here the CDR3 DNA reads TGTGCCATCAGTGGACAGGGGGGCCTATATAGCAATCAGCCCCAGCATTTT.

The chain is built from TRBV6-5 and TRBJ2-1; TRBD2 is a possible D gene (6 bases). With 5 bases removed from V and 0 bases from J, the gap between germline ends came to 11 bases. CDR3 length: 15 amino acids. Germline values: CDR1 MNHEY, CDR2 SVGAGI. The CDR3 DNA reads TGTGCCAGCAGTCGGGGGACCACCTCCTACAATGAGCAGTTCTTC. As protein: CASSRGTTSYNEQFF.

The chain carries TRBV7-9 and TRBJ2-7, with 7 bases lining up with TRBD1. The CDR3 is 13 residues long. Germline-derived CDR1 and CDR2 are SEHNR and FQNEAQ (reference sequence). V dropped 5 bases and J dropped 3; count of bases not matched to a gene: 4. This CDR3 is CASSLDRVYEQYF. The CDR3 nucleotides are TGTGCCAGCAGCCTAGACAGGGTCTACGAGCAGTACTTC.

This clone has only a few counts. The chain couples TRBV7-9 to TRBJ1-2; a possible D gene is TRBD1 (6 bases). The germline V and J ends were trimmed by 5 bases and 4 bases, with 23 bases remaining between them. This CDR3 is built from 17 residues. Germline V CDR1 and CDR2: SEHNR, FQNEAQ (reference sequence). CDR3 residues: CASSPVPTSGGGYGYTF. CDR3 DNA sequence: TGTGCCAGCAGCCCAGTTCCTACGTCTGGGGGCGGCTATGGCTACACCTTC. The full variable domain, in which reference TRBV7-9 and TRBJ1-2 provide the parts outside the CDR3, is DTGVSQNPRHKITKRGQNVTFRCDPISEHNRLYWYRQTLGQGPEFLTYFQNEAQLEKSRLLSDRFSAERPKGSFSTLEIQRTEQGDSAMYLCASSPVPTSGGGYGYTFGSGTRLTVV.

This rearrangement joins TRBV29-1 to TRBJ1-1, with 8 bases that match TRBD1. In germline, CDR1 is SQVTM, CDR2 ANQGSEA. After removal of 7 bases from V and 5 bases from J, the junction contained 18 bases not matched to a gene. CDR3 length: 16 amino acids. CDR3 sequence (DNA): TGCAGCGCTTCGAAAGGGCAGGGGGCGCTTGGGACTGAAGCTTTCTTT. Its translation: CSASKGQGALGTEAFF.

V gene TRBV7-2 combines with J gene TRBJ2-7; 10 bases are shared with TRBD1. J lost 4 bases, V lost 5 bases, and 8 bases had no gene match. Germline CDR1 SGHTA, CDR2 FQGNSA. The CDR3 has 15 amino acids. CDR3 residues: CASSLAGTGVYEQYF. CDR3 nucleotides: TGTGCCAGCAGCCTGGCCGGGACAGGGGTATACGAGCAGTACTTC.

This clone has a single count. V usage is TRBV18 and J usage is TRBJ2-3; 10 positions agree with TRBD1. This CDR3 is 15 amino acids long. The V gene end was trimmed by 1 base and the J gene end by 4 bases; junction bases not matched to a gene: 2. CDR1 and CDR2 from the germline V gene are KGHSH and LQKENI. The CDR3 DNA sequence: TGTGCCAGCTCACCACGGGGACAGGGGTCAGATACGCAGTATTTT. Amino acid sequence: CASSPRGQGSDTQYF.

This chain joins TRBV28 and TRBJ1-1; tentatively, D is TRBD1 (5 bases). Between the trimmed V and J ends, which lost 6 bases and 7 bases, there was a span of 15 bases. CDR3 length: 13 amino acids. Germline V gene lookup returns CDR1 MDHEN and CDR2 SYDVKM. The CDR3 region is CASSSPGGDEAFF. DNA for the CDR3: TGTGCCAGCAGCTCCCCGGGAGGGGATGAAGCTTTCTTT.

This clone was seen only once. The chain links TRBV19 to TRBJ1-5; possibly TRBD1 for D (5 bases). Germline V CDR1 and CDR2: LNHDA, SQIVND (reference sequence). The V and J ends lost 1 base and 4 bases respectively, with 11 bases between them. This CDR3 has 15 amino acids. CDR3 amino acids: CASSIVGGGNQPQHF. CDR3 bases: TGTGCCAGTAGTATAGTTGGGGGGGGGAATCAGCCCCAGCATTTT.

The genes are TRBV28 and TRBJ2-2; 10 positions match TRBD2. Germline assignment: CDR1 MDHEN and CDR2 SYDVKM. The CDR3 sequence is 14 residues long. V trimming: 8 bases; J trimming: 4 bases; junction bases outside the gene matches: 4. CDR3 region: CASQSGRGTGELFF. CDR3 sequence (DNA): TGTGCCAGCCAGAGCGGGAGGGGCACCGGGGAGCTGTTTTTT.

This chain links TRBV5-1 with TRBJ1-1; tentatively, D is TRBD1 (5 bases). The CDR3 consists of 16 residues. Germline V gene data show CDR1 as SGHRS and CDR2 as YFSETQ. Trimming took off 0 bases at V and 0 bases at J, with 12 bases between the two ends. CDR3 protein: CASSLAFSGMNTEAFF. The DNA of the CDR3 is TGCGCCAGCAGCTTGGCATTTTCAGGGATGAACACTGAAGCTTTCTTT.

This sequence joins TRBV11-2 and TRBJ1-1, with unresolved D. CDR1 is SGHAT and CDR2 is FQNNGV in the germline V gene. The CDR3 is 15 amino acids. The V end was cut by 1 base, the J end by 0 bases, with 9 bases between. The CDR3 here is CASSLGWLLNTEAFF. DNA for the CDR3: TGTGCCAGCAGCTTAGGGTGGCTCCTGAACACTGAAGCTTTCTTT.

The gene calls are TRBV27 and TRBJ2-7; TRBD1 is a possible D gene (5 bases). Per the germline V gene, CDR1 is MNHEY and CDR2 is SMNVEV (reference sequence). Trimming removed 8 bases from V and 5 bases from J, with 16 bases in between. The CDR3 is 13 residues long. CDR3 residues: CASRYYSRDEQYF. The CDR3 coding sequence is TGTGCCAGCCGTTATTATAGCAGGGACGAGCAGTACTTC.

The chain couples TRBV6-5 to TRBJ1-5; tentatively, D is TRBD1 (5 bases). CDR1 MNHEY and CDR2 SVGAGI come from the germline V gene. Trimming removed 6 bases from V and 0 bases from J, with 12 bases in between. The CDR3 has 15 amino acids. The CDR3 loop is CASRSTVYSNQPQHF. The CDR3 DNA sequence: TGTGCCAGCAGATCGACAGTTTATAGCAATCAGCCCCAGCATTTT.

The chain joins TRBV20-1 to TRBJ2-7; D unclear. This CDR3 is 10 amino acids long. CDR1 DFQATT and CDR2 SNEGSKA come from the germline V gene (reference sequence). Trimming stripped 5 bases from V and 4 bases from J, with 6 bases between. The CDR3 DNA reads TGCAGTGCTTACACATACGAGCAGTACTTC. It specifies CSAYTYEQYF.

This clone was recorded only once. The genes are TRBV10-3 and TRBJ2-1; D perhaps matches TRBD2 (7 bases). The CDR3 sequence is 15 residues long. V gave up 3 bases and J gave up 7 bases, with 16 bases separating them. Germline CDR1 is ENHRY and CDR2 is SYGVKD. This CDR3 is CAISDPRGAGNEQFF. The CDR3 nucleotides read TGTGCCATCAGTGACCCCCGGGGGGCCGGGAATGAGCAGTTCTTC.

The chain carries TRBV4-1 and TRBJ1-2, with D unclear. The germline CDR1 and CDR2 sequences are MGHRA and YSYEKL. The V and J ends lost 1 base and 4 bases respectively, with 13 bases between them. The CDR3 sequence is 15 residues long. In DNA form, the CDR3 reads TGCGCCAGCAGCCAAGTCATTCAAGATAGCTATGGCTACACCTTC. This translates into CASSQVIQDSYGYTF.